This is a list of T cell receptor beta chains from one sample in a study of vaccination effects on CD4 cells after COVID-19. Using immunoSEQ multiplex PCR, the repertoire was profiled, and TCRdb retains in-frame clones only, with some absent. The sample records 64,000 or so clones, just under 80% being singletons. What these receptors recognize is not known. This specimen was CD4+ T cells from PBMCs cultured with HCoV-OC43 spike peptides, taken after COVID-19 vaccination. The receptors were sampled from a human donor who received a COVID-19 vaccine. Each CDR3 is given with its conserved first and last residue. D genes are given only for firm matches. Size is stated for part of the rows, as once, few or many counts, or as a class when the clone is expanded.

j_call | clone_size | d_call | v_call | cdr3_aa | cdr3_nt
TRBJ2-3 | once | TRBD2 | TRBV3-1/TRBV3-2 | CASSYLAGITDTQYF | TGTGCCAGCAGCTATCTAGCGGGGATCACAGATACGCAGTATTTT
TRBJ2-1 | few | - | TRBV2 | CASSVRYNEQFF | TGTGCCAGCAGTGTCAGGTATAATGAGCAGTTCTTC
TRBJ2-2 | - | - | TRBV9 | CASSVVPDSTGELFF | TGTGCCAGCAGCGTAGTGCCCGATTCCACCGGGGAGCTGTTTTTT
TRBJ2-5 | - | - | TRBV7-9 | CASSLGTEYQETQYF | TGTGCCAGCAGCTTGGGTACAGAGTACCAAGAGACCCAGTACTTC
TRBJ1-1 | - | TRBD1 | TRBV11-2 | CASSPIRQGEAFF | TGTGCCAGCAGCCCCATCCGACAGGGTGAAGCTTTCTTT
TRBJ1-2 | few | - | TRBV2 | CASRGIVWRSYGYTF | TGTGCCAGCAGGGGGATCGTTTGGAGGAGCTATGGCTACACCTTC
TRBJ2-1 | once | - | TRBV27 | CASTLTRQHSSYNEQFF | TGTGCCAGCACACTCACCCGACAGCATAGCTCCTACAATGAGCAGTTCTTC
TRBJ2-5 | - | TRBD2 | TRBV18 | CASSPVGGGQETQYF | TGTGCCAGCTCACCGGTGGGCGGGGGCCAAGAGACCCAGTACTTC
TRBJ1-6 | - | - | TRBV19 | CASSPTGITYNSPLHF | TGTGCCAGTAGTCCAACCGGGATAACCTATAATTCACCCCTCCACTTT
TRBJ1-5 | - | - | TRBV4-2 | CASSQDWDAKNQPQHF | TGTGCCAGCAGCCAAGATTGGGACGCTAAAAATCAGCCCCAGCATTTT
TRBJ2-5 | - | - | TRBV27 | CASSPWDTRGQETQYF | TGTGCCAGCAGCCCGTGGGACACCCGAGGCCAAGAGACCCAGTACTTC
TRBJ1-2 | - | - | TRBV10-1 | CASSASTATYGYTF | TGCGCCAGCAGCGCGAGTACAGCGACATATGGCTACACCTTC
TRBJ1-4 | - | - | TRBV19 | CASSIDGQGANEKLFF | TGTGCCAGTAGTATAGACGGGCAGGGAGCTAATGAAAAACTGTTTTTT
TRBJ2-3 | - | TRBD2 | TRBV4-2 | CASRFSGGEDTQYF | TGTGCCAGCAGGTTTAGCGGGGGCGAAGATACGCAGTATTTT
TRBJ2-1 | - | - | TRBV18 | CASSPRRGRENEQFF | TGTGCCAGCTCGCCCAGGAGGGGGCGCGAAAATGAGCAGTTCTTC
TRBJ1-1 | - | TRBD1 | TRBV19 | CASSITDRPGGEAFF | TGTGCCAGTAGTATAACGGACAGGCCCGGGGGTGAAGCTTTCTTT
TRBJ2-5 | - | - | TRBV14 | CASSQVGALAETQYF | TGTGCCAGCAGCCAAGTAGGGGCCTTAGCAGAGACCCAGTACTTC
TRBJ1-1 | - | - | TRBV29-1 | CSVWRVYTEAFF | TGCAGCGTTTGGAGGGTTTACACTGAAGCTTTCTTT
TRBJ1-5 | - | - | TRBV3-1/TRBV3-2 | CASSQQWGNQPQHF | TGTGCCAGCAGCCAACAGTGGGGCAATCAGCCCCAGCATTTT
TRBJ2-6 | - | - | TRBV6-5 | CASATGHSGANVLTF | TGTGCCAGCGCTACAGGGCACTCTGGGGCCAACGTCCTGACTTTC
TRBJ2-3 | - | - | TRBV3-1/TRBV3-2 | CASSHFGSTDTQYF | TGTGCCAGCAGCCATTTTGGTAGCACAGATACGCAGTATTTT
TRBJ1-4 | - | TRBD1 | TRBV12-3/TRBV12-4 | CASSLFRDSGLFF | TGTGCCAGCAGTTTATTTCGGGACAGTGGACTGTTTTTT
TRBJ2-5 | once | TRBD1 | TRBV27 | CASSRDSGTQYF | TGTGCCAGCAGTCGGGACAGTGGGACCCAGTACTTC
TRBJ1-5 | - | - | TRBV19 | CASSNVGTAGNQPQHF | TGTGCCAGTAGTAATGTGGGGACGGCGGGCAATCAGCCCCAGCATTTT
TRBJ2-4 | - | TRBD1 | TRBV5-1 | CASSFTGGLNIQYF | TGCGCCAGCAGTTTCACAGGGGGCTTGAACATTCAGTACTTC
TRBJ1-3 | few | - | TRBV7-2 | CASSLGPAAGNTIYF | TGTGCCAGCAGCTTAGGCCCCGCAGCTGGAAACACCATATATTTT
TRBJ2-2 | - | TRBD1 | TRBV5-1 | CASRTDRENTGELFF | TGCGCCAGCCGAACCGACAGGGAGAACACCGGGGAGCTGTTTTTT
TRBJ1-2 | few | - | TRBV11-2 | CASSLERGQGGDYGYTF | TGTGCCAGCAGCTTAGAGAGGGGTCAGGGCGGGGACTATGGCTACACCTTC
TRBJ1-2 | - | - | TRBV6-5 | CASSPSTGIYGYTF | TGTGCCAGCAGTCCCTCCACGGGGATCTATGGCTACACCTTC
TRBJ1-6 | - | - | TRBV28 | CASSARNSPLHF | TGTGCCAGCAGTGCCAGGAATTCACCCCTCCACTTT
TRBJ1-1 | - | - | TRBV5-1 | CASTTAGLNTEAFF | TGCGCCAGCACGACGGCCGGTTTGAACACTGAAGCTTTCTTT
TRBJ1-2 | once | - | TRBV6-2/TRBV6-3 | CASSRGVDSTYGYTF | TGTGCCAGCAGCCGCGGGGTTGATTCTACCTATGGCTACACCTTC
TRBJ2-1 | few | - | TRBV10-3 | CAISDPQRSYNEQFF | TGTGCCATCAGTGATCCACAGCGCTCCTACAATGAGCAGTTCTTC
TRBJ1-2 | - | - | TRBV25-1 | CASSETYTLRDGYTF | TGTGCCAGCAGTGAAACCTACACACTTCGTGATGGCTACACCTTC
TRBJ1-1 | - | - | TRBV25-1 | CASNSQTATTEAFF | TGTGCCAGCAATTCCCAGACAGCCACCACTGAAGCTTTCTTT
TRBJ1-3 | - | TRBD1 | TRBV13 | CASSLGLQGLGNTIYF | TGTGCCAGCAGCTTAGGTTTACAGGGGTTAGGAAACACCATATATTTT
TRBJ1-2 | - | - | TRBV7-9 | CASSVGDGNYGYTF | TGTGCCAGCAGCGTAGGGGACGGTAACTATGGCTACACCTTC
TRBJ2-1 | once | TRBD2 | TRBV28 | CASSSPGLAGRDEQFF | TGTGCCAGCAGTTCACCCGGACTAGCGGGGAGAGATGAGCAGTTCTTC
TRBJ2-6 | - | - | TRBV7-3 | CASSEGGPGANVLTF | TGTGCCAGCAGCGAGGGGGGGCCTGGGGCCAACGTCCTGACTTTC
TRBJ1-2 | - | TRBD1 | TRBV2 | CASREDRGPANYGYTF | TGTGCCAGCAGGGAGGACAGGGGCCCGGCAAACTATGGCTACACCTTC